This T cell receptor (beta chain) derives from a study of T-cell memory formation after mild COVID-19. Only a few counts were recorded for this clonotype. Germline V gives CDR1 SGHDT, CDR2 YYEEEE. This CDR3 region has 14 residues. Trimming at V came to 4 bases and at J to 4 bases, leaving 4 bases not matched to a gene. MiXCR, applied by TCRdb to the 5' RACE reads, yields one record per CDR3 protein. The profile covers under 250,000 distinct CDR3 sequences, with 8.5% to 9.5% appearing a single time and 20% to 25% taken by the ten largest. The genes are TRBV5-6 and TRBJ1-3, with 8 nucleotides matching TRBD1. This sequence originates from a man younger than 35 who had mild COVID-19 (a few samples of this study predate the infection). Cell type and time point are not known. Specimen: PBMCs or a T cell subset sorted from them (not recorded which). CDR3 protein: CASSADRAGNTIYF. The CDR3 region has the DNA TGTGCCAGCAGCGCGGACAGGGCCGGAAACACCATATATTTT.